One sample yielded the 20 T cell receptor beta chains listed below, sequenced in a study of control samples from healthy donors and cancer patients. This table comes from immunoSEQ multiplex PCR, and its TCRdb copy is limited to in-frame clones, with some not included. The table includes 95,000 to 150,000 clones, approximately 87% detected once. The sample consisted of blood. Every receptor here comes from a man between 25 and 39 years old in good health.

This clone was seen just once. The gene calls are TRBV7-6 and TRBJ1-4, with unresolved D. CDR3 size: 17 residues. Germline CDR1 reads SGHVS; CDR2 reads FNYEAQ. The ends were cut back, 0 bases at V and 8 bases at J, with 19 bases in the middle. CDR3 sequence (DNA): TGTGCCAGCAGCTTAGCTCCCGACGGGGAGGAGGAAGAAAAACTGTTTTTT. Its translation is CASSLAPDGEEEEKLFF.

This clone has just a few counts. Within the sample, other DNA sequences also encode this same CDR3. The V and J genes are TRBV5-1 and TRBJ2-2; D is undetermined. V lost 0 bases to trimming and J lost 5 bases, with 5 bases between them. The CDR3 totals 13 residues. Germline V gene data show CDR1 as SGHRS and CDR2 as YFSETQ. The CDR3 DNA is TGCGCCAGCAGCTTGGGAAGTACCGGGGAGCTGTTTTTT. It specifies CASSLGSTGELFF.

This chain links TRBV29-1 with TRBJ1-1; D gene unclear. This CDR3 contains 12 residues. V lost 4 bases to trimming and J lost 4 bases, with 10 bases between them. CDR1 is SQVTM and CDR2 is ANQGSEA in the germline V gene. The CDR3 sequence: CSVVLSRTEAFF. As DNA, the CDR3 is TGCAGCGTTGTGCTGAGTCGCACTGAAGCTTTCTTT.

The gene calls are TRBV12-3 or TRBV12-4 and TRBJ1-1; D unclear. V lost 5 bases to trimming and J lost 1 base, with 8 bases between them. The CDR3 consists of 13 residues. The CDR3 loop is CASSREGNTEAFF. CDR3 nucleotides: TGTGCCAGCAGTCGTGAAGGGAACACTGAAGCTTTCTTT.

V is TRBV4-2 and J is TRBJ2-5, with D tentatively TRBD1 (5 bases). The germline V gene has CDR1 LGHNA and CDR2 YNFKEQ. The CDR3 is 15 residues long. Trimming left V 0 bases short and J 4 bases short, with 12 bases between. CDR3 DNA: TGTGCCAGCAGCCAAGATCCAGGGCGAGGAGAGACCCAGTACTTC. It translates to CASSQDPGRGETQYF.

For the CDR3, the DNA is TGTGCCAGCAGCTTACCCCCGGGCGGGCGGGGGGGCCGGCAGTACAATGAGCAGTTCTTC. Its translation: CASSLPPGGRGGRQYNEQFF. This sequence joins TRBV11-3 and TRBJ2-1, with 9 bases lining up with TRBD2. The CDR3 loop spans 20 amino acids. Losses at the gene ends were 2 bases for V and 4 bases for J; bases not matched to a gene: 18. CDR1 is SGHNT and CDR2 is YENEEA in the germline V gene.

V is TRBV4-2 and J is TRBJ2-5; TRBD1 is a possible D gene (6 bases). Trimming took 0 bases from V and 5 from J, leaving 13 bases between them. Germline V gives CDR1 LGHNA, CDR2 YNFKEQ. The CDR3 is made up of 15 amino acids. CDR3 DNA sequence: TGTGCCAGCAGCCAAGATTCGAGGGGGTGGGAGACCCAGTACTTC. Its translation is CASSQDSRGWETQYF.

This clone was recorded once. The chain recombines TRBV7-2 with TRBJ1-5; D remains ambiguous. V lost 7 bases, J lost 0 bases, and 13 bases lay in between. Germline values: CDR1 SGHTA, CDR2 FQGNSA. The CDR3 runs to 15 residues. The CDR3 DNA reads as TGTGCCAGCACCGACGGGGTTAATAGCAATCAGCCCCAGCATTTT. Translating gives CASTDGVNSNQPQHF.

The chain links TRBV27 to TRBJ1-1, with D possibly being TRBD1 (5 bases). V was trimmed by 6 bases and J by 1 base, leaving 15 bases between them. The CDR3 sequence is 15 residues long. Germline CDR1 MNHEY, CDR2 SMNVEV (reference sequence). The CDR3 DNA sequence: TGTGCCAGCAGCCGGGGCACAGGCCCGAACACTGAAGCTTTCTTT. Its protein product is CASSRGTGPNTEAFF.

The gene calls are TRBV7-2 and TRBJ1-3; D is ambiguous. Per the germline V gene, CDR1 is SGHTA and CDR2 is FQGNSA. This CDR3 region has 15 residues. The V gene lost 5 bases and the J gene lost 0 bases, with 11 bases spanning the gap. The CDR3: CASSLDLGSGNTIYF. The CDR3 DNA is TGTGCCAGCAGCCTGGATTTAGGCTCTGGAAACACCATATATTTT.

The chain combines TRBV12-3 or TRBV12-4 with TRBJ1-2; D uncertain. Trimming shortened V by 7 bases and J by 1 base, and 10 bases separated the two germline ends. CDR3 length: 13 amino acids. The CDR3 nucleotides are TGTGCCAGCAACCATCAGAATAACTATGGCTACACCTTC. Its protein product is CASNHQNNYGYTF.

V is TRBV24-1 and J is TRBJ2-7; D might be TRBD1 or TRBD2, each matching 5 bases. The CDR3 contains 14 residues. Germline assignment: CDR1 KGHDR and CDR2 SFDVKD. Trimming cost V 0 bases and J 9 bases, with 14 bases left between them. CDR3: CATSDLRTGPRQYF. The CDR3, as DNA: TGTGCCACCAGTGATTTGCGGACGGGACCTCGGCAGTACTTC.

Only a few counts were recorded for this clone. This chain connects TRBV19 to TRBJ2-5; the D is unclear. V dropped 5 bases and J dropped 5 bases, with 6 bases sitting between them. Germline-derived CDR1 and CDR2 are LNHDA and SQIVND (reference sequence). The CDR3 contains 11 residues. The CDR3 coding sequence is TGTGCCAGTAGTTTGCGGGAGACCCAGTACTTC. Its translation: CASSLRETQYF.

This clone showed up many times. V is TRBV21-1 and J is TRBJ1-6. TRBV21-1 is a listed pseudogene. CDR3 length equals 14 residues. The CDR3 loop is CACSAAWLPGPLHF. CDR3 sequence (DNA): TGTGCCTGTTCGGCGGCCTGGCTCCCGGGGCCCCTCCACTTT.

This rearrangement joins TRBV5-8 to TRBJ2-7; D is perhaps TRBD1 or TRBD2 (5 bases each). Germline V gives CDR1 SGHTS, CDR2 YDEGEE. The V gene lost 3 bases and the J gene lost 2 bases, with 15 bases spanning the gap. The CDR3 contains 15 residues. The CDR3 bases are TGTGCCAGCAGCTCGACTATGAGGGGCCCCTACGAGCAGTACTTC. This codes for CASSSTMRGPYEQYF.

The chain employs TRBV5-1 and TRBJ2-3, with D uncertain. Germline values: CDR1 SGHRS, CDR2 YFSETQ. The CDR3 covers 11 residues. V was clipped by 6 bases and J by 7 bases, with 9 bases between them. CDR3 nucleotide sequence: TGCGCCAGCACGCTAGTAAATACGCAGTATTTT. It yields the protein CASTLVNTQYF.

V usage is TRBV24-1 and J usage is TRBJ2-1; D may be TRBD1 or TRBD2 (5 bases each). Per the germline V gene, CDR1 is KGHDR and CDR2 is SFDVKD. Trimming took 5 bases from V and 4 from J, leaving 14 bases between them. This CDR3 region has 15 residues. The CDR3 is CATSAPGPAYNEQFF. The CDR3 nucleotides read TGTGCCACCAGTGCTCCGGGACCAGCATACAATGAGCAGTTCTTC.

V usage is TRBV9 and J usage is TRBJ2-1; tentative D call: TRBD1 (5 bases). The ends were cut back, 3 bases at V and 0 bases at J, with 10 bases in the middle. The CDR3 spans 15 residues. The germline CDR1 and CDR2 sequences are SGDLS and YYNGEE. CDR3 region: CASSASDSSYNEQFF. The DNA of the CDR3 is TGTGCCAGCAGCGCCTCCGACAGCTCCTACAATGAGCAGTTCTTC.

CDR3 amino acids: CASSPGTDNEQFF. For the CDR3, the DNA is TGTGCCAGCAGCCCCGGGACGGACAATGAGCAGTTCTTC. The rearrangement links TRBV12-3 or TRBV12-4 to TRBJ2-1; D may match TRBD1 or TRBD2 (5 bases each). CDR3 length: 13 amino acids. The V end was cut by 6 bases, the J end by 5 bases, with 11 bases between.

The rearrangement uses TRBV4-1 and TRBJ2-7, with 8 bases identical to TRBD1. V shed 3 bases, J shed 0 bases, and the junction held 7 bases outside the gene matches. The germline gives CDR1 MGHRA, CDR2 YSYEKL. The length of the CDR3 is 16 residues. The CDR3 region is CASSHRWTGSSYEQYF. The CDR3 bases are TGCGCCAGCAGCCACAGGTGGACAGGGTCCTCCTACGAGCAGTACTTC.